This is a list of T cell receptor beta chains from one sample in a study of OX40 agonist ivuxolimab in advanced cancers. The table came from immunoSEQ multiplex PCR; TCRdb's copy has only in-frame clones and leaves some out. The sample lists 75,000 to 100,000 clones, roughly 93% occurring once. The sample was CD4+ or CD8+ T cells sorted from blood, taken in a trial of the OX40 agonist ivuxolimab. These receptors all stem from an adult with an advanced solid tumor such as melanoma, head and neck, liver or kidney cancer. The CDR3 runs from the conserved cysteine through the conserved F or W. Fields, in order: V gene, D gene, J gene, clone size, CDR3 DNA, CDR3 protein. D genes are given only for firm matches. Some rows have no size entry. The others give once, few or many, or a class for an expanded clone.

>TRBV19|TRBD1|TRBJ2-1|NA
TGTGCCAGTAGAAATTCCGGGACAGGGTTCGATGAGCAGTTCTTC
CASRNSGTGFDEQFF
>TRBV5-4|TRBD2|TRBJ2-2|NA
TGTGCCAGCAGCTTGGGACTAGCGTATACCGGGGAGCTGTTTTTT
CASSLGLAYTGELFF
>TRBV7-8|TRBD1|TRBJ1-3|NA
TGTGCCAGCAGCGCAGGGGGACAAGGAAACACCATATATTTT
CASSAGGQGNTIYF
>TRBV27|NA|TRBJ2-7|NA
TGTGCCAGCAGTTTATCTACCTACGAGCAGTACTTC
CASSLSTYEQYF
>TRBV2|NA|TRBJ1-2|NA
TGTGCCAGCAGTGAGGTAGGGGCTGGCTACACCTTC
CASSEVGAGYTF
>TRBV25-1|NA|TRBJ1-2|NA
TGTGCCAGCAGTGAGGGGACTATGAACAGCTACACCTTC
CASSEGTMNSYTF
>TRBV5-1|NA|TRBJ1-1|NA
TGCGCCAGCAGCCGTCAGGGAGGGACAACTGAAGCTTTCTTT
CASSRQGGTTEAFF
>TRBV7-7|TRBD1|TRBJ2-5|NA
TGTGCCAGCAGCTTATCGGTCACAGGGGGCAGCGGTCGAGAGACCCAGTACTTC
CASSLSVTGGSGRETQYF
>TRBV9|TRBD2|TRBJ2-3|NA
TGTGCCAGCAGCGTAGGGACTAGCGGGGGGTACACAGATACGCAGTATTTT
CASSVGTSGGYTDTQYF
>TRBV29-1|NA|TRBJ2-7|NA
TGCAGCGGGGGAGGGGGCGCCGGTATCTACGAGCAGTACTTC
CSGGGGAGIYEQYF
>TRBV6-6|NA|TRBJ2-2|NA
TGTGCCAGCAGTTCTGGACGGGTTAACACCGGGGAGCTGTTTTTT
CASSSGRVNTGELFF
>TRBV5-1|TRBD2|TRBJ2-1|NA
TGCGCCAGCAGCTTAATTAGCGGGGGGACCTACAATGAGCAGTTCTTC
CASSLISGGTYNEQFF
>TRBV28|TRBD2|TRBJ2-7|NA
TGTGCCAGCAGTTTCTGGGAGGGGAAATCCTACGAGCAGTACTTC
CASSFWEGKSYEQYF
>TRBV5-1|NA|TRBJ2-2|NA
TGCGCCAGCAGCTTGGATCCAGGGACCGGGAGCGGGGAGCTGTTTTTT
CASSLDPGTGSGELFF
>TRBV7-8|NA|TRBJ1-3|NA
TGTGCCAGCAGCCTAACGGGAAACACCATATATTTT
CASSLTGNTIYF
>TRBV5-1|NA|TRBJ2-5|few
TGCGCCAGCAGCTCGGGTTCCCAAGAGACCCAGTACTTC
CASSSGSQETQYF
>TRBV5-1|NA|TRBJ2-1|NA
TGTGCCAGCAGCAACAGGGGAGGGGGCTACAATGAGCAGTTCTTC
CASSNRGGGYNEQFF
>TRBV10-3|NA|TRBJ1-4|NA
TGTGCCATCAGTGAGTCGGCAAATGAAAAACTGTTTTTT
CAISESANEKLFF
>TRBV5-5|NA|TRBJ2-7|NA
TGTGCCAGCAGCTTGGTAGTTCCAGGGGTGGGCGAGCAGTACTTC
CASSLVVPGVGEQYF
>TRBV2|NA|TRBJ1-2|NA
TGTGCCAGCAGTGATAGGTGTTACCGATGGACCTATGGCTACACCTTC
CASSDRCYRWTYGYTF
>TRBV27|TRBD2|TRBJ2-7|NA
TGTGCCAGCAGTACCGGACTAGCGGGATCCTACGAGCAGTACTTC
CASSTGLAGSYEQYF
>TRBV12-5|NA|TRBJ1-2|NA
TGTGCTAGTGGTTTGGTCGGTGAGAATGGCTACACCTTC
CASGLVGENGYTF
>TRBV19|NA|TRBJ1-2|NA
TGTGCCAGTAGTTGGGGGCTGATTTATGGCTACACCTTC
CASSWGLIYGYTF
>TRBV4-3|TRBD2|TRBJ2-7|NA
TGCGCCAGCAGCCGGGAGACTAGCAACTACGAGCAGTACTTC
CASSRETSNYEQYF
>TRBV6-6|NA|TRBJ1-6|NA
TGTGCCAGCAGTTACGGCAGGCCAGGGCATAATTCACCCCTCCACTTT
CASSYGRPGHNSPLHF
>TRBV7-3|TRBD2|TRBJ2-1|NA
TGTGCCAGCAGCTCGGACGCCGGCGGGGGTGGCAATGAGCAGTTCTTC
CASSSDAGGGGNEQFF
>TRBV11-2|TRBD2|TRBJ2-3|NA
TGTGCCAGCACCCAACTAGCGGGAGGGGTCATAGATACGCAGTATTTT
CASTQLAGGVIDTQYF
>TRBV6-4|NA|TRBJ2-5|NA
TGTGCCAGCAGTGACTCTGGAGCGGCGGGAGAGACCCAGTACTTC
CASSDSGAAGETQYF
>TRBV25-1|NA|TRBJ1-3|NA
TGTGCCAGCAGTGAAGGTCCCGGAAACACCATATATTTT
CASSEGPGNTIYF
>TRBV5-1|TRBD1|TRBJ2-7|NA
TGCGCCAGCAGCTTGATGATTGGGACAGAATCCTACGAGCAGTACTTC
CASSLMIGTESYEQYF
>TRBV7-2|NA|TRBJ1-5|once
TGTGCCAGCAGCTTAGATGATCAGCCCCAGCATTTT
CASSLDDQPQHF
>TRBV10-3|NA|TRBJ2-1|NA
TGTGCCATCAGTGAGCGGGATGAGCAGTTCTTC
CAISERDEQFF
>TRBV9|TRBD1|TRBJ2-2|NA
TGTGCCAGCAGCGCCCTCGACAGGGCTTACACCGGGGAGCTGTTTTTT
CASSALDRAYTGELFF
>TRBV7-9|NA|TRBJ2-7|NA
TGTGCCAGCAGCGACAACTACGAGCAGTACTTC
CASSDNYEQYF
>TRBV30|NA|TRBJ2-6|NA
TGTGCCTGGAGCCCAGGGTACTCTGGGGCCAACGTCCTGACTTTC
CAWSPGYSGANVLTF
>TRBV11-2|NA|TRBJ2-5|NA
TGTGCCAGCAGCTCATACCTGAACCAAGAGACCCAGTACTTC
CASSSYLNQETQYF
>TRBV5-6|TRBD2|TRBJ2-1|NA
TGTGCCAGCAGCTTGTCAGTCGTCGGGAGCGGGAGTGGTAATGAGCAGTTCTTC
CASSLSVVGSGSGNEQFF
>TRBV4-3|TRBD1|TRBJ2-6|NA
TGCGCCAGCAGCCAAGAAGGCAGGGGGATCTCTGGGGCCAACGTCCTGACTTTC
CASSQEGRGISGANVLTF
>TRBV7-9|TRBD1|TRBJ2-1|NA
TGTGCCAGCAGCTTAGAGACAGGGACGGCTGAGCAGTTCTTC
CASSLETGTAEQFF
>TRBV12-5|NA|TRBJ2-7|NA
TGTGCTAGTGGCACCCCCTGGGGGGAAAGCCGCCAATCCTACGAGCAGTACTTC
CASGTPWGESRQSYEQYF
>TRBV6-6|TRBD2|TRBJ2-3|NA
TGTGCCGGGAGCGGGGGGGGCACAGATACGCAGTATTTT
CAGSGGGTDTQYF
>TRBV7-9|NA|TRBJ2-7|NA
TGTGCCAGCAGCTTAGGGGGACACCCTAGCTACGAGCAGTACTTC
CASSLGGHPSYEQYF
>TRBV2|NA|TRBJ1-5|NA
TGTGCCAGCAGAGGGTGGGAGGGCAATCAGCCCCAGCATTTT
CASRGWEGNQPQHF
>TRBV4-3|NA|TRBJ2-7|NA
TGCGCCAGCAGCCAGGTTACAGGGCTCGAGCAGTACTTC
CASSQVTGLEQYF